These 7 T cell receptor beta chains were sequenced from one sample in a study of identifying expanded T cells in peripheral blood (dated by TCRdb to between 2018 and 2021). The library was made by the immunoSEQ multiplex PCR assay. The table was pulled from immuneACCESS by TCRdb, which kept in-frame rearrangements only. Such tables lose some clones; where checked, under half of the loss comes from unresolved V genes, and the rest has no known cause. The sample profile shows around 57,000 clones; over 75% of them were found once. The ten largest clonotypes hold around 4.3% of the sample. The specimen sequenced was blood. These receptors came from a person aged 18 to 70 in good health.

The rearrangement joins TRBV4-1 to TRBJ2-3; D might be TRBD1 (6 bases). The length of the CDR3 is 15 residues. V was shortened by 1 base and J by 5 bases, with 13 bases between the two germline ends. Germline CDR1 is MGHRA and CDR2 is YSYEKL. The CDR3 DNA is TGCGCCAGCAGCCAAGGGACAGTCAACGGAGATACGCAGTATTTT. Amino acids: CASSQGTVNGDTQYF.

This clone was picked up a small number of times. The chain uses TRBV28 and TRBJ1-3, with D hard to call. V dropped 8 bases and J dropped 1 base, with 12 bases sitting between them. CDR1 is MDHEN, CDR2 SYDVKM, per germline. The length of the CDR3 is 14 residues. The DNA of the CDR3 is TGTGCCAGCCAAGCCCTTGGGTCTGGAAACACCATATATTTT. Protein product: CASQALGSGNTIYF.

J is TRBJ1-1 and V is TRBV10-1; the D is unclear. Germline V gives CDR1 WNHNN, CDR2 SYGVQD (reference sequence). This CDR3 has 13 residues. V lost 4 bases and J lost 5, with 11 bases in between. The CDR3 DNA follows: TGCGCCAGCAGTGCAACTATGGGAACTGAAGCTTTCTTT. Its translation: CASSATMGTEAFF.

The chain uses TRBV28 and TRBJ1-1; TRBD1 might be the D (6 bases). Germline assignment: CDR1 MDHEN and CDR2 SYDVKM. Trimming took 4 bases from V and 0 from J, leaving 12 bases between them. The CDR3 totals 15 residues. The CDR3 loop reads CASSSADSVNTEAFF. In DNA, the CDR3 is TGTGCCAGCAGTTCAGCGGACAGCGTGAACACTGAAGCTTTCTTT.

This sequence joins TRBV11-2 and TRBJ1-2; 9 nucleotides align to TRBD1. The junction had 4 bases not matched to a gene; V was cut back by 5 bases and J by 0 bases. Germline-derived CDR1 and CDR2 are SGHAT and FQNNGV. CDR3 length: 15 residues. The CDR3 DNA sequence: TGTGCCAGCAGCGCGGGACAGGGAGCTAACTATGGCTACACCTTC. This codes for CASSAGQGANYGYTF.

The chain couples TRBV10-3 to TRBJ2-2; D may be TRBD2 (8 bases). Germline CDR1 is ENHRY and CDR2 is SYGVKD. There are 17 residues in the CDR3. V dropped 11 bases and J dropped 0 bases, with 22 bases sitting between them. This CDR3 is CAAREGALISNTGELFF. DNA of the CDR3: TGTGCCGCCCGGGAGGGGGCCTTAATCTCGAACACCGGGGAGCTGTTTTTT.

The genes are TRBV25-1 and TRBJ1-4; 11 bases are shared with TRBD1. The CDR3 spans 17 residues. CDR1 is MGHDK, CDR2 SYGVNS, per germline. The ends lost 4 bases at V and 0 bases at J; junction bases unmatched: 4. The CDR3 region has the DNA TGTGCCAGCAGTGCACCGGGACAGGGGGCAACTAATGAAAAACTGTTTTTT. Translation: CASSAPGQGATNEKLFF.